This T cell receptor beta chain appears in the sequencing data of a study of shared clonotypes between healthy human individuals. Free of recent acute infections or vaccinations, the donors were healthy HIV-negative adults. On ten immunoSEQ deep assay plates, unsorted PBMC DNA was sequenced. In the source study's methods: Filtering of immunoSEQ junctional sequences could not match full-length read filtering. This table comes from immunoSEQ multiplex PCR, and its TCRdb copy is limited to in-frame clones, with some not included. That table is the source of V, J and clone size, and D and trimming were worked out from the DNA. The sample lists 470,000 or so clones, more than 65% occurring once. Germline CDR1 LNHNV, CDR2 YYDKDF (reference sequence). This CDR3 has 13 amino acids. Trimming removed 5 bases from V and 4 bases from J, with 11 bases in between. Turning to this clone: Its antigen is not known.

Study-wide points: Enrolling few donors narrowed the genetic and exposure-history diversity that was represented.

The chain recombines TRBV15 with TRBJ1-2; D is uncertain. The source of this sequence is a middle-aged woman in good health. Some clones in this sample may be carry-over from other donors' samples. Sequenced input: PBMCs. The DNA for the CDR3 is TGTGCCACCAGCCCCTACGGATCCTATGGCTACACCTTC. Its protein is CATSPYGSYGYTF.